These T cell receptor beta chains were read from a single sample in a study of control samples from healthy donors and cancer patients. Assay used: immunoSEQ multiplex PCR; TCRdb lists only in-frame clones, some missing. The table has about 80,000 clones, around nine tenths seen once. Input material: blood. The source is a woman between 50 and 59 years old in good health. CDR3s include the opening cysteine and the closing phenylalanine or tryptophan. D genes are given only for firm matches. Some rows mark clone size as missing; the rest say once, few, many or name a class of expanded clone.

>TRBV3-1/TRBV3-2|TRBJ1-1|-|-
TGTGCCAGCAGCCAAGGGTCTGGATCCACTGAAGCTTTCTTT
CASSQGSGSTEAFF
>TRBV7-8|TRBJ1-2|-|-
TGTGCCAGCAGCTTCACAGGGTGGGATGGCTACACCTTC
CASSFTGWDGYTF
>TRBV4-2|TRBJ1-2|TRBD1|-
TGTGCCAGCAGCCAAGATCTAGGGACAGGGGGTTACTATGGCTACACCTTC
CASSQDLGTGGYYGYTF
>TRBV10-3|TRBJ2-2|-|once
TGTGCCATCAGTCAGGCGAACACCGGGGAGCTGTTTTTT
CAISQANTGELFF
>TRBV6-2/TRBV6-3|TRBJ2-1|-|-
TGTGCCAGCAGTTCCGTCGGCTCCTACAATGAGCAGTTCTTC
CASSSVGSYNEQFF
>TRBV9|TRBJ2-3|-|-
TGTGCCAGCAGCACCGAGGGACGCACAGATACGCAGTATTTT
CASSTEGRTDTQYF
>TRBV21-1|TRBJ1-4|-|-
TGTGCCAGCAGCAAAGGGGGAGGGGAGGTAGGGGAAAAACTGTTTTTT
CASSKGGGEVGEKLFF
>TRBV21-1|TRBJ1-4|-|-
TGTGCCAGCAGCAAAGACCCGCAACCCCCTTACTCCGGGACAGGGACCTCAACTAATGAAAAACTGTTTTTT
CASSKDPQPPYSGTGTSTNEKLFF
>TRBV7-5|TRBJ1-1|-|-
TGTGCCAGAAGCTTAAACAGGGCCGACTCTGAAGCTTTCTTT
CARSLNRADSEAFF
>TRBV6-1|TRBJ1-6|TRBD1|-
TGTGCCAGCAGTGGTTGGGGACAGGGCGAGAATTCACCCCTCCACTTT
CASSGWGQGENSPLHF
>TRBV30|TRBJ1-2|-|-
TGTGCCTGGAGTAGTTCGGGATTGGGTAACTATGGCTACACCTTC
CAWSSSGLGNYGYTF
>TRBV10-1|TRBJ2-1|TRBD2|-
TGCGCCAGCAGTGGCGGACAGGAGGTAGCGGGGGGCAATGAGCAGTTCTTC
CASSGGQEVAGGNEQFF
>TRBV5-6|TRBJ1-1|-|once
TGTGCCAGCAGCCCTTTCAATGCCAGGATGAACACTGAAGCTTTCTTT
CASSPFNARMNTEAFF
>TRBV5-5|TRBJ2-1|TRBD1|-
TGTGCCAGCAGCTTGGCCTGGACAGGGTCACGGGAGCAGTTCTTC
CASSLAWTGSREQFF
>TRBV24-1|TRBJ1-1|TRBD1|-
TGTGCCACCAGGGCGACAGGGCATAACACTGAAGCTTTCTTT
CATRATGHNTEAFF
>TRBV21-1|TRBJ2-3|-|-
TGTGCCAGCAGCAAAGCACAGGGCTACTCCACAGATACGCAGTATTTT
CASSKAQGYSTDTQYF
>TRBV5-1|TRBJ2-7|TRBD2|-
TGCGCCAGCAGCTTTGTGGGACTAGCGGGGGGCCCCGCTAACTCCTACGAGCAGTACTTC
CASSFVGLAGGPANSYEQYF
>TRBV3-1/TRBV3-2|TRBJ2-3|-|-
TGTGCCAGCAGCCAAGAATTCAACGGGGGCACAGATACGCAGTATTTT
CASSQEFNGGTDTQYF
>TRBV9|TRBJ1-5|TRBD1|-
TGTGCCAGCAGCACCGGGACAGATTATAGCAATCAGCCCCAGCATTTT
CASSTGTDYSNQPQHF
>TRBV5-1|TRBJ2-3|TRBD1|-
TGCGCCAGCGCGGGGACAGGGGGTACAGATACGCAGTATTTT
CASAGTGGTDTQYF
>TRBV5-6|TRBJ1-1|-|-
TGTGCCAGCAGCTGGGGGGACACTGAAGCTTTCTTT
CASSWGDTEAFF
>TRBV24-1|TRBJ2-2|TRBD1|-
TGTGCCACCAGTGAATATAAACAGGGGACCGGGGAGCTGTTTTTT
CATSEYKQGTGELFF
>TRBV4-1|TRBJ2-3|-|few
TGCGCCAGCAGCCAAGAAGATTCCGGAGATACGCAGTATTTT
CASSQEDSGDTQYF
>TRBV30|TRBJ2-7|-|-
TGTGCCTGGAGTAGGGGGGTGCACTACGAGCAGTACTTC
CAWSRGVHYEQYF
>TRBV2|TRBJ2-2|-|-
TGTGCCAGCAGTGTATTGCAGGACACCGGGGAGCTGTTTTTT
CASSVLQDTGELFF
>TRBV6-6|TRBJ1-4|-|-
TGTGCCAGCAGCGATCGGGGGCGGACTAATGAAAAACTGTTTTTT
CASSDRGRTNEKLFF
>TRBV6-5|TRBJ2-7|-|few
TGTGCCAGCAGCCGCTCGCCGACAGGTTCCTACGAGCAGTACTTC
CASSRSPTGSYEQYF
>TRBV4-1|TRBJ2-1|TRBD2|-
TGCGCCAGCAGCCAAGAACCACCATCTAGCGGGGGGAGCCATGAGCAGTTCTTC
CASSQEPPSSGGSHEQFF
>TRBV29-1|TRBJ2-1|TRBD1|-
TGCAGCGTTGAAGGGACAGGGGTATTTGAGCAGTTCTTC
CSVEGTGVFEQFF
>TRBV6-5|TRBJ1-4|-|-
TGTGCCAGCAGCTATGACATGCGGGGGGAAAAACTGTTTTTT
CASSYDMRGEKLFF
>TRBV19|TRBJ1-2|-|-
TGTGCCAGTAGTATGGGTCCCCCAGGCTACACCTTC
CASSMGPPGYTF
>TRBV6-1|TRBJ1-2|-|-
TGTGCCAGCAGTGAACCCTGGGGGCACAAGTCCAACTATGGCTACACCTTC
CASSEPWGHKSNYGYTF
>TRBV11-3|TRBJ2-7|-|-
TGTGCCAGCAGCTTAGGTGGGAGCGAGCAGTACTTC
CASSLGGSEQYF
>TRBV19|TRBJ2-1|-|-
TGTGCCAGTAGTATAGGGATAGGCTTATACGAGCAGTTCTTC
CASSIGIGLYEQFF
>TRBV2|TRBJ1-5|TRBD1|few
TGTGCCAGCAGGGGACAGGAGGGGCAGCCCCAGCATTTT
CASRGQEGQPQHF
>TRBV6-5|TRBJ1-2|TRBD1|-
TGTGCCAGCCCCTCGGACAGGAGCTATGGCTACACCTTC
CASPSDRSYGYTF
>TRBV18|TRBJ1-1|-|-
TGTGCCAGCTCAGCACGTTCCGTGGACACTGAAGCTTTCTTT
CASSARSVDTEAFF
>TRBV6-5|TRBJ1-1|TRBD1|-
TGTGCCATACAGGGGGCTCGGATCACTGAAGCTTTCTTT
CAIQGARITEAFF
>TRBV11-2|TRBJ2-7|-|once
TGTGCCAGCAGCTTTTTACAGGGCCCCTCCTACGAGCAGTACTTC
CASSFLQGPSYEQYF
>TRBV3-1/TRBV3-2|TRBJ1-4|-|-
TGTGCCAGCAGCCAACTCAGCGAGGAAAAACTGTTTTTT
CASSQLSEEKLFF